The entry that follows covers one T cell receptor (beta chain) sequence. Germline assignment: CDR1 SQVTM and CDR2 ANQGSEA. CDR3 length: 16 amino acids. V lost 4 bases, J lost 1 base, and 19 bases lay in between. Authors' analysis steps: Nucleated cell counts were estimated from reference gene primer amplification. Repertoires were generated with immunoSEQ multiplex PCR, while TCRdb's copy carries only in-frame clones and drops some. D and trimming were read from the DNA, whereas the V and J calls and clone size are those reported in that table. The sample contains hundreds of thousands of clones, approximately 88% of which appear only once. These data originate in a study of blood T cell repertoires in COVID-19. Living in about two dozen US areas, the participants were between 18 and 89 years of age.

The rearrangement joins TRBV29-1 to TRBJ1-2; tentative D call: TRBD1 (6 bases). The receptor was derived from a woman in her forties with acute COVID-19. Sequenced sample: PBMCs or T cells enriched from blood (not recorded which). CDR3 amino acids: CSVVSGQTIFNYGYTF. As DNA, the CDR3 is TGCAGCGTTGTATCAGGACAGACTATATTTAACTATGGCTACACCTTC.